A single sample gave rise to the 20 T cell receptor beta chains below, sequenced in a study of blood T cells in healthy people across ages. Next came a second PCR, run for about 7 to 12 cycles, which used a sample-barcoded 5' primer along with a J-beta primer mix. TCRdb redid the calling of the 5' RACE reads with MiXCR, one entry per CDR3 protein. The sample holds around 1,500,000 distinct CDR3 sequences, roughly 40% seen once. Sequenced material: blood. Source of these receptors: a young woman in good health.

This clonotype has just a few counts. In DNA form, the CDR3 reads TGTGCCAGCAGCCAAATTCGGGGACTAGCGGGGGGGACGAACAATGAGCAGTTCTTC. Protein: CASSQIRGLAGGTNNEQFF. V gene TRBV3-1 combines with J gene TRBJ2-1; 16 nucleotides align to TRBD2. The V and J ends lost 2 bases and 5 bases, in that order; junction bases with no gene match: 9. The CDR3 length is 19 residues. Germline V CDR1 and CDR2: LGHDT, YNNKEL (reference sequence).

The chain recombines TRBV10-3 with TRBJ2-1; D gene ambiguous. V dropped 3 bases and J dropped 9 bases, with 9 bases sitting between them. CDR1 and CDR2 from the germline V gene are ENHRY and SYGVKD. This CDR3 contains 12 residues. CDR3 sequence: CAISEGPREQFF. The CDR3 DNA reads as TGTGCCATCAGTGAAGGTCCGCGTGAGCAGTTCTTC.

This chain joins TRBV5-1 and TRBJ2-5; 9 positions match TRBD1. CDR3 length equals 13 residues. Losses at the gene ends were 3 bases for V and 11 bases for J; bases not matched to a gene: 8. CDR1 is SGHRS, CDR2 YFSETQ, per germline. The CDR3 spells CASSSRDRAEQYF. The CDR3 DNA reads as TGCGCCAGCAGCTCCCGGGACAGGGCTGAGCAGTACTTC. The variable domain in full, completed from reference TRBV5-1 and TRBJ2-5, reads KAGVTQTPRYLIKTRGQQVTLSCSPISGHRSVSWYQQTPGQGLQFLFEYFSETQRNKGNFPGRFSGRQFSNSRSEMNVSTLELGDSALYLCASSSRDRAEQYFGPGTRLLVL.

This clonotype was seen only once. The chain employs TRBV6-5 and TRBJ2-7; a possible D gene is TRBD1 (6 bases). The CDR3 consists of 15 residues. V lost 5 bases and J lost 7, with 21 bases in between. Germline-derived CDR1 and CDR2 are MNHEY and SVGAGI. In DNA, the CDR3 is TGTGCCAGCAGTCACAGGACAGAATTCTACGCTGAGCAGTACTTC. Protein sequence: CASSHRTEFYAEQYF.

The chain uses TRBV12-3 or TRBV12-4 and TRBJ2-3; D remains ambiguous. V was trimmed by 6 bases and J by 4 bases, leaving 11 bases between them. The CDR3 is 13 amino acids. The CDR3 DNA is TGTGCCAGCAGGAACCAGGCGCCAGATACGCAGTATTTT. Protein product: CASRNQAPDTQYF.

The rearrangement links TRBV18 to TRBJ2-4; TRBD1 might be the D (5 bases). The DNA end is more similar to TRBJ2-7, so the J call may be wrong. Looked up from germline, CDR1 is KGHSH and CDR2 is LQKENI. The CDR3 covers 13 residues. The DNA for the CDR3 is TGTGCCAGCTCACTGACGACAGTTGGCGAGCAGTACTTC. It specifies CASSLTTVGEQYF.

The J gene is TRBJ2-4, the V gene TRBV19, with a tentative D call TRBD1 (6 bases). V was trimmed by 7 bases and J by 1 base, leaving 14 bases between them. The CDR3 sequence is 15 residues long. Germline assignment: CDR1 LNHDA and CDR2 SQIVND (reference sequence). The CDR3 DNA sequence: TGTGCCAGTACCACAACGAGGGGGGCCAAAAACATTCAGTACTTC. Encoded protein: CASTTTRGAKNIQYF.

The chain is built from TRBV10-3 and TRBJ1-1, with 9 bases identical to TRBD1. The CDR3 spans 17 residues. The ends lost 2 bases at V and 2 bases at J; junction bases unmatched: 9. The germline V gene has CDR1 ENHRY and CDR2 SYGVKD. The CDR3 DNA is TGTGCCATCAGTGAGAGTAGGACAGGGGCGAGAAACACTGAAGCTTTCTTT. It yields the protein CAISESRTGARNTEAFF.

This sequence joins TRBV2 and TRBJ1-2; unclear D gene. V shed 6 bases and J shed 1 base, with 12 bases lying between them. This CDR3 has 14 residues. Germline V lookup: CDR1 SNHLY, CDR2 FYNNEI. CDR3 bases: TGTGCCAGCAGACTTTACTTTCTTAACTATGGCTACACCTTC. This sequence encodes CASRLYFLNYGYTF.

This sequence joins TRBV5-1 and TRBJ2-5; a weak D match, TRBD1 (6 bases). CDR3 length equals 15 residues. Germline assignment: CDR1 SGHRS and CDR2 YFSETQ. Trimming shortened V by 4 bases and J by 1 base, and 14 bases separated the two germline ends. The CDR3: CASSPGHGSQETQYF. The CDR3 bases are TGCGCCAGCAGCCCGGGACACGGAAGCCAAGAGACCCAGTACTTC.

This clonotype turned up a few times. J is TRBJ2-1 and V is TRBV7-2, with TRBD2 matching 11 bases. Germline CDR1 reads SGHTA; CDR2 reads FQGNSA. After removal of 0 bases from V and 10 bases from J, the junction contained 5 bases not matched to a gene. There are 15 residues in the CDR3. The CDR3 loop reads CASSLATSGIGEQFF. The CDR3 DNA is TGTGCCAGCAGCTTAGCGACTAGCGGGATCGGCGAGCAGTTCTTC.

The chain employs TRBV12-3 or TRBV12-4 and TRBJ2-4; D uncertain. With 3 bases removed from V and 0 bases from J, the gap between germline ends came to 12 bases. CDR3 length equals 16 residues. The CDR3 DNA sequence: TGTGCCAGCAGTTTTCGGCAGCATACAGCCAAAAACATTCAGTACTTC. Translated, it gives CASSFRQHTAKNIQYF.

This clonotype was found once. CDR3: CSASGGRGTEAFF. CDR3 nucleotides: TGCAGTGCTAGCGGGGGGAGGGGCACTGAAGCTTTCTTT. V and J are TRBV20-1 and TRBJ1-1, with TRBD1 as a possible D gene (5 bases). CDR3 length: 13 residues. The V and J ends lost 3 bases and 4 bases respectively, with 12 bases between them. In germline, CDR1 is DFQATT, CDR2 SNEGSKA (reference sequence).

The chain employs TRBV6-1 and TRBJ2-1; the match to TRBD2 covers 7 bases. The CDR3 extends over 10 amino acids. V was clipped by 8 bases and J by 15 bases; unmatched bases: 7. Per the germline V gene, CDR1 is MNHNS and CDR2 is SASEGT. Written as DNA, the CDR3 is TGTGCCAGCGGGGGGGGGATTTTGTTCTTC. Its translation is CASGGGILFF.

In its sample, this clonotype was seen a few times. The chain couples TRBV27 to TRBJ1-6, with 9 bases that match TRBD1. This CDR3 region has 13 residues. The V gene's germline CDR1 is MNHEY and CDR2 SMNVEV (reference sequence). Trimming removed 6 bases from V and 8 bases from J; junction bases left unmatched: 2. As DNA, the CDR3 is TGTGCCAGCAGCGGGGACAGGGATTCACCCCTCCACTTT. Protein: CASSGDRDSPLHF.

V is TRBV12-3 or TRBV12-4 and J is TRBJ1-4, with a tentative D call TRBD1 (5 bases). Trimming removed 5 bases at V and 4 bases at J, with 17 bases between. The CDR3 covers 16 residues. The CDR3 DNA is TGTGCCAGCAGTCACCACGGGACGGCCAGTAATGAAAAACTGTTTTTT. Its protein is CASSHHGTASNEKLFF.

The rearrangement joins TRBV28 to TRBJ2-5; 8 bases agree with TRBD2. The J call may be in error: the DNA end matches TRBJ2-7 better. The CDR3 loop spans 14 amino acids. CDR1 and CDR2 (germline): MDHEN, SYDVKM. This CDR3 reads CASSTGLGHYEQYF. For the CDR3, the DNA is TGTGCCAGCAGTACGGGACTAGGTCACTACGAGCAGTACTTC.

A few counts support this clonotype. This chain joins TRBV6-5 and TRBJ2-7; D is unresolved. Trimming removed 6 bases at V and 2 bases at J, with 11 bases between. Germline-derived CDR1 and CDR2 are MNHEY and SVGAGI. The CDR3 runs to 13 residues. The CDR3 loop is CASRQLGAYEQYF. The CDR3 nucleotides read TGTGCCAGCAGACAACTTGGTGCCTACGAGCAGTACTTC.

This clonotype appeared a few times. The chain couples TRBV10-3 to TRBJ2-2; D call uncertain. Germline lookup yields CDR1 ENHRY and CDR2 SYGVKD. The CDR3 runs 13 residues. V was trimmed by 4 bases and J by 6 bases, leaving 9 bases between them. CDR3 bases: TGTGCCATCAGTGGGCCCGCGGCCGGGGAGCTGTTTTTT. Translation gives CAISGPAAGELFF.

V usage is TRBV6-5 and J usage is TRBJ2-5, with TRBD1 identical over 7 bases. Germline loops: CDR1 MNHEY, CDR2 SVGAGI. The J segment lost 3 bases and the V segment lost 0 bases, leaving 7 bases of the junction unmatched. This CDR3 contains 16 residues. CDR3 in amino acids: CASSYSAGTVKETQYF. The CDR3 bases are TGTGCCAGCAGTTACTCCGCCGGGACAGTTAAAGAGACCCAGTACTTC.